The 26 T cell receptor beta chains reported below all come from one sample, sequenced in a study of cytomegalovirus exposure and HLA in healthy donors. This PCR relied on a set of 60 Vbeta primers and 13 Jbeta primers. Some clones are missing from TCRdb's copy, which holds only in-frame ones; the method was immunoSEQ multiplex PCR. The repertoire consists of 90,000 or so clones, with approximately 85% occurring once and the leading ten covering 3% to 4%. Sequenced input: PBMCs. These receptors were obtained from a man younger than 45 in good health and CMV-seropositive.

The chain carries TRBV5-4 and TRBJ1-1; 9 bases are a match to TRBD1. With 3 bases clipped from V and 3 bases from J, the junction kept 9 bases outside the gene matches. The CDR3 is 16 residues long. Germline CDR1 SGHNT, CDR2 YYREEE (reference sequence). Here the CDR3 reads CASSSSDRGEYTEAFF. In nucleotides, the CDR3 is TGTGCCAGCAGCTCATCGGACAGGGGTGAGTACACTGAAGCTTTCTTT.

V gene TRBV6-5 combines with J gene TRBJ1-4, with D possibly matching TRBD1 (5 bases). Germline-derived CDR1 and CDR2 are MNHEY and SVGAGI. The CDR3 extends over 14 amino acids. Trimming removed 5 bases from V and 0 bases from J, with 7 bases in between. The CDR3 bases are TGTGCCAGCAGTACGACAGCAACTAATGAAAAACTGTTTTTT. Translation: CASSTTATNEKLFF.

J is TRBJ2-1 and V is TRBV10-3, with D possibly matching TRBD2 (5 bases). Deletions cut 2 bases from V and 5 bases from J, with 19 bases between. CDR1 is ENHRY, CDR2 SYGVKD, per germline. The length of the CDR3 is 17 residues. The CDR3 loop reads CAISEPSGTVKNNEQFF. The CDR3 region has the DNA TGTGCCATCAGTGAGCCCAGCGGAACAGTAAAAAACAATGAGCAGTTCTTC.

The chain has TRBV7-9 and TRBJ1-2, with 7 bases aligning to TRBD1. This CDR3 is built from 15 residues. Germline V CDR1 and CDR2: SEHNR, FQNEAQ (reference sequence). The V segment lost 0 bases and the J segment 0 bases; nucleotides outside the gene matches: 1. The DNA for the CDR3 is TGTGCCAGCAGCTTAGCAGGACAGGCTAACTATGGCTACACCTTC. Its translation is CASSLAGQANYGYTF. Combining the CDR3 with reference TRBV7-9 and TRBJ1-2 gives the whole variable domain DTGVSQNPRHKITKRGQNVTFRCDPISEHNRLYWYRQTLGQGPEFLTYFQNEAQLEKSRLLSDRFSAERPKGSFSTLEIQRTEQGDSAMYLCASSLAGQANYGYTFGSGTRLTVV.

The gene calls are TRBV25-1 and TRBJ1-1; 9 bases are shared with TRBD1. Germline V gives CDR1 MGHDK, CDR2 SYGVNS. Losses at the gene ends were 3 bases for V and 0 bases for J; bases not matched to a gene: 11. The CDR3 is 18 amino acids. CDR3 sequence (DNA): TGTGCCAGCAGTGAGACAGGGGGGGTCTGGGGCTTGAACACTGAAGCTTTCTTT. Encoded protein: CASSETGGVWGLNTEAFF.

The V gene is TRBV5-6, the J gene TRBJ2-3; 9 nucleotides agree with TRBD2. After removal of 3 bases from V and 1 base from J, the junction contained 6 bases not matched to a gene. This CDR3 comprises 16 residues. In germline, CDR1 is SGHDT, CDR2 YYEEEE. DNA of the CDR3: TGTGCCAGCAGCTCTACCGGGACTAGCCGCACAGATACGCAGTATTTT. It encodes CASSSTGTSRTDTQYF.

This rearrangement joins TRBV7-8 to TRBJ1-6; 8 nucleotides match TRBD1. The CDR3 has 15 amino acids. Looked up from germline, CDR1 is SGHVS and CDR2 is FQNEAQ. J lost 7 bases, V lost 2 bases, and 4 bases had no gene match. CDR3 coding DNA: TGTGCCAGCAGCTTACGGACAGGGAGCAATTCACCCCTCCACTTT. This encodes CASSLRTGSNSPLHF.

The CDR3 reads CASRDSIYNEQFF. CDR3 DNA: TGTGCCAGCAGGGACAGTATCTACAATGAGCAGTTCTTC. The chain carries TRBV2 and TRBJ2-1, with D perhaps TRBD1 (6 bases). The CDR3 totals 13 residues. V lost 6 bases to trimming and J lost 3 bases, with 9 bases between them. CDR1 and CDR2 (germline): SNHLY, FYNNEI.

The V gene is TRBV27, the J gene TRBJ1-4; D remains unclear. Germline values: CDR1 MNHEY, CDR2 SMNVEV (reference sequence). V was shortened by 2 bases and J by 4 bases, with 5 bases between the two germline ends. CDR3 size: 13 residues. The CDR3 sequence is CASSLQVNEKLFF. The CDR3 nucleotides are TGTGCCAGCAGTTTACAGGTTAATGAAAAACTGTTTTTT.

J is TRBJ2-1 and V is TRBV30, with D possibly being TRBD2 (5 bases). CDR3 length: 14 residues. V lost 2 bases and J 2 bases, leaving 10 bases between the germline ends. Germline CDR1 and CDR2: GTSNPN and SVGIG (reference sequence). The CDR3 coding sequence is TGTGCCTGGAGTCCCTCCGGGACCTACAATGAGCAGTTCTTC. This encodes CAWSPSGTYNEQFF.

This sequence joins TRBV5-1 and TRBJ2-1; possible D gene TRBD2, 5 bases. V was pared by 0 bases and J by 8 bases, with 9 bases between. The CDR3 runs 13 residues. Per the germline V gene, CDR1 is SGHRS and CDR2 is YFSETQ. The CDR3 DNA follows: TGCGCCAGCAGCTTGGACTGGGGAGATGAGCAGTTCTTC. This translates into CASSLDWGDEQFF.

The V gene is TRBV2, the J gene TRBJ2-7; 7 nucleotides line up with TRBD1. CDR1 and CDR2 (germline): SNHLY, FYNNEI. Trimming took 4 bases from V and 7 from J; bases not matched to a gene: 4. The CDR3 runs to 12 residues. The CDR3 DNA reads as TGTGCCAGCAGTGTGGACAGGTGGGAGCAGTACTTC. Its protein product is CASSVDRWEQYF.

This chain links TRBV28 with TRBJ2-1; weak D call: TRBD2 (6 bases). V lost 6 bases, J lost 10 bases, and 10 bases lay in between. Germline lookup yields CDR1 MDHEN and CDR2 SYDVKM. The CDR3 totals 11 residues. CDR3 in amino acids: CASRSAGEQFF. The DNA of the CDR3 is TGTGCCAGCAGATCCGCGGGAGAGCAGTTCTTC. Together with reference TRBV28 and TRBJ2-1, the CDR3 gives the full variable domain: DVKVTQSSRYLVKRTGEKVFLECVQDMDHENMFWYRQDPGLGLRLIYFSYDVKMKEKGDIPEGYSVSREKKERFSLILESASTNQTSMYLCASRSAGEQFFGPGTRLTVL.

The CDR3 DNA follows: TGTGCCAGCAGCAGAGGACAGGGGGAAGAGACCCAGTACTTC. Its protein is CASSRGQGEETQYF. The chain combines TRBV5-8 with TRBJ2-5; the match to TRBD1 covers 10 bases. Germline V CDR1 and CDR2: SGHTS, YDEGEE. The CDR3 has 14 amino acids. Trimming cost V 4 bases and J 3 bases; bases outside gene matches: 3.

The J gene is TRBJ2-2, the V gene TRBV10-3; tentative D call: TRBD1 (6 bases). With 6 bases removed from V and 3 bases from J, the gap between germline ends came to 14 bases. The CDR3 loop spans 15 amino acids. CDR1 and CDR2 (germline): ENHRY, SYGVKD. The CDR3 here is CAISAGGLDTGELFF. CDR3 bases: TGTGCCATCAGCGCTGGGGGCTTGGACACCGGGGAGCTGTTTTTT.

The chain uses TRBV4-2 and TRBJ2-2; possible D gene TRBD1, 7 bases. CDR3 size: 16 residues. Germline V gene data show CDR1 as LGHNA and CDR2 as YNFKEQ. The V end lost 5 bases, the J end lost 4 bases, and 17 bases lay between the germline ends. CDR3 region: CASSTRGTELTGELFF. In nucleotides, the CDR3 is TGTGCCAGCAGCACCCGGGGGACAGAGCTCACCGGGGAGCTGTTTTTT.

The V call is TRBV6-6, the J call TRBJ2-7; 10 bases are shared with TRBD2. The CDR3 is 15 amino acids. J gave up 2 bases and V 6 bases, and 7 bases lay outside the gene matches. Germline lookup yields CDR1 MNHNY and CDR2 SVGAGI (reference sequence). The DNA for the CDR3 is TGTGCCAGCAGGCCTCTAGCGGGAGAAGCCTACGAGCAGTACTTC. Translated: CASRPLAGEAYEQYF.

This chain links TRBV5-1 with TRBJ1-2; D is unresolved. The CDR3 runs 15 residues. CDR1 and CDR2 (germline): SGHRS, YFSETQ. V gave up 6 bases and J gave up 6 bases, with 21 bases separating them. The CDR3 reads CASTPIEGSRNGYTF. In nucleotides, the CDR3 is TGCGCCAGCACCCCGATAGAGGGTTCTCGGAATGGCTACACCTTC.

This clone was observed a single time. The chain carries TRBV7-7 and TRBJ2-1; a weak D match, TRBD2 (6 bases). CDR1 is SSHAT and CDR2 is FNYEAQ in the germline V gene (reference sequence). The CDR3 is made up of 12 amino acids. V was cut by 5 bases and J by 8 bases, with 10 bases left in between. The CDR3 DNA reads TGTGCCAGCAGCGCCGGAGGGGATGAGCAGTTCTTC. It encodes CASSAGGDEQFF.

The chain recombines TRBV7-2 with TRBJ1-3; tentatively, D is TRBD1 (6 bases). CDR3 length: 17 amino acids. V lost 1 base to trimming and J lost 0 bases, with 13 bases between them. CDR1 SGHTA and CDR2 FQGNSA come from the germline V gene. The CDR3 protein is CASSLVTDRYSGNTIYF. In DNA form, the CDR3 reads TGTGCCAGCAGCTTAGTCACGGACAGATACTCTGGAAACACCATATATTTT.

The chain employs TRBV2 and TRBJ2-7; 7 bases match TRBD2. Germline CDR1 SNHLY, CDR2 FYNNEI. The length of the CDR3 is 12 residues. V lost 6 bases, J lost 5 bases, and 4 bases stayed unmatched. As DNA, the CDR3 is TGTGCCAGCAGGCGGGAGAGCCACGAGCAGTACTTC. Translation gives CASRRESHEQYF.

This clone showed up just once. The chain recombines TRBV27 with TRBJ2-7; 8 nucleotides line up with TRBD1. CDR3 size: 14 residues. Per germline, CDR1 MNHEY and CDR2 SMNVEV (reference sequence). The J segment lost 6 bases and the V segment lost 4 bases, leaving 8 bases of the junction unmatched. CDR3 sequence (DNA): TGTGCCAGCAGTTCAGACAGGGGAGTTCCCGAGCAGTACTTC. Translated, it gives CASSSDRGVPEQYF.

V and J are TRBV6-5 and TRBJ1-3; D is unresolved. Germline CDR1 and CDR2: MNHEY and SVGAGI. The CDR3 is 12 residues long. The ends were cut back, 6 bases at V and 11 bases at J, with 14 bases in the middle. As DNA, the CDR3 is TGTGCCAGCAGACACGAGGGAGGCGCCATATATTTT. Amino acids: CASRHEGGAIYF.

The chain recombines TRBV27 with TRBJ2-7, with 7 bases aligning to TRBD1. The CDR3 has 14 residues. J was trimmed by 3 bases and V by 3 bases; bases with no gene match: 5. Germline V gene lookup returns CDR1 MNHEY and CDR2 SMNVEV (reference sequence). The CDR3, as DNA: TGTGCCAGCAGTTTTAGGGGGCGCCTCTACGAGCAGTACTTC. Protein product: CASSFRGRLYEQYF.

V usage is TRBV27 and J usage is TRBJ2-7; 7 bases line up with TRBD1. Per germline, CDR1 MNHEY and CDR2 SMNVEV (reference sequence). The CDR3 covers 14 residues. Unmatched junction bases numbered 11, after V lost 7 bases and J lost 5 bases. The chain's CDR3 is CASTQRQGVNEQYF. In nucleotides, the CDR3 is TGTGCCAGCACCCAGAGACAGGGCGTCAACGAGCAGTACTTC.

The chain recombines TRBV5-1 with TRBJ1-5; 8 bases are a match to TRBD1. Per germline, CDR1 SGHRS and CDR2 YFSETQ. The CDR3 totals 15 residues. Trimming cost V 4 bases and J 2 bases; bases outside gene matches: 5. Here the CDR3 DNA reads TGCGCCAGCAGCCCTGGACAGGGAGGCAATCAGCCCCAGCATTTT. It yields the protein CASSPGQGGNQPQHF.